This T cell receptor beta chain was profiled in a study of control samples from healthy donors and cancer patients. Trimming pared 0 bases from V and 5 bases from J, leaving 13 bases between. The CDR3 contains 15 residues. Germline-derived CDR1 and CDR2 are SGDLS and YYNGEE. Profiled with immunoSEQ multiplex PCR; TCRdb holds only in-frame clones, not every one. Of over 50,000 clones listed, around 95% are singletons. The receptor's source is a woman between 18 and 30 years old in good health. Sequencing was done on a sample of blood. This rearrangement joins TRBV9 to TRBJ2-3; tentatively, D is TRBD2 (5 bases). CDR3 amino acids: CASSVGASPGDTQYF. CDR3 DNA sequence: TGTGCCAGCAGCGTAGGTGCTAGCCCGGGAGATACGCAGTATTTT.